One sample yielded the 19 T cell receptor beta chains listed below, sequenced in a study of cytomegalovirus exposure and HLA in healthy donors (dated by TCRdb to 2017 to 2019). Libraries were made using the immunoSEQ multiplex PCR assay. A mixture of 60 forward primers for TCR Vbeta segments and 13 reverse primers for TCR Jbeta segments was used in the multiplex PCR. In TCRdb, the immuneACCESS table is reduced to in-frame sequences with V and J assigned. These tables do not hold every clone; where another copy was compared, an unresolved V gene accounts for under half, and the others remain unexplained. The sample table holds roughly 100,000 clones, of which less than 90% were seen once. The biggest ten clones account for just over 2.5% of the sample. Sequencing was performed on PBMCs. The source of these receptors is a man aged 40-49 years in good health and CMV-seronegative.

This chain joins TRBV7-9 and TRBJ1-1, with 8 bases identical to TRBD1. Losses at the gene ends were 1 base for V and 10 bases for J; bases not matched to a gene: 14. There are 16 residues in the CDR3. Germline V CDR1 and CDR2: SEHNR, FQNEAQ (reference sequence). Here the CDR3 DNA reads TGTGCCAGCAGCTTAGGGGCGGAGTCAGGGGGCAACGGAGCTTTCTTT. Protein sequence: CASSLGAESGGNGAFF.

The chain links TRBV7-9 to TRBJ2-1; 9 bases agree with TRBD2. V shed 5 bases, J shed 2 bases, and the junction held 7 bases outside the gene matches. Looked up from germline, CDR1 is SEHNR and CDR2 is FQNEAQ (reference sequence). This CDR3 is built from 16 residues. CDR3 loop: CASSPQSSGAYNEQFF. In DNA form, the CDR3 reads TGTGCCAGCAGCCCCCAGTCTAGCGGGGCCTACAATGAGCAGTTCTTC.

The genes are TRBV11-2 and TRBJ2-7; D may be TRBD1 (6 bases). The CDR3 consists of 15 residues. The V end lost 1 base, the J end lost 0 bases, and 10 bases lay between the germline ends. Per the germline V gene, CDR1 is SGHAT and CDR2 is FQNNGV. CDR3 coding DNA: TGTGCCAGCAGCTTAGTAGGGGGTGGCTCCTACGAGCAGTACTTC. The encoded protein is CASSLVGGGSYEQYF.

This sequence joins TRBV19 and TRBJ2-3, with D unresolved. CDR1 LNHDA and CDR2 SQIVND come from the germline V gene (reference sequence). V was pared by 3 bases and J by 2 bases, with 12 bases between. This CDR3 is built from 15 residues. The CDR3 DNA reads as TGTGCCAGTAGTATCGGTACGCGCGCCACAGATACGCAGTATTTT. Translation gives CASSIGTRATDTQYF.

V is TRBV9 and J is TRBJ1-5; D not resolved. The CDR3 has 13 residues. V was trimmed by 5 bases and J by 2 bases, leaving 8 bases between them. Germline CDR1 is SGDLS and CDR2 is YYNGEE. In nucleotides, the CDR3 is TGTGCCAGCAGTGTCAGCGGCAATCAGCCCCAGCATTTT. It encodes CASSVSGNQPQHF.

V is TRBV6-6 and J is TRBJ2-2; 7 bases are a match to TRBD1. Trimming took 4 bases from V and 6 from J; bases not matched to a gene: 11. The CDR3 has 16 amino acids. The germline CDR1 and CDR2 sequences are MNHNY and SVGAGI (reference sequence). This chain's CDR3 is CASSFLTGISPGELFF. In DNA form, the CDR3 reads TGTGCCAGCAGTTTCTTGACAGGGATAAGTCCCGGGGAGCTGTTTTTT.

The V and J genes are TRBV2 and TRBJ2-1; 7 positions match TRBD2. J was trimmed by 5 bases and V by 5 bases; bases with no gene match: 12. This CDR3 is 16 amino acids long. CDR1 SNHLY and CDR2 FYNNEI come from the germline V gene. CDR3 sequence reads: CASSNWWRGNNNEQFF. The CDR3 region has the DNA TGTGCCAGCAGTAATTGGTGGCGGGGGAATAACAATGAGCAGTTCTTC.

The CDR3 DNA reads as TGTGCCAGCATCACAGGGATAGATTCACCCCTCCACTTT. Protein product: CASITGIDSPLHF. J is TRBJ1-6 and V is TRBV2; D may be TRBD1 (6 bases). Trimming shortened V by 7 bases and J by 8 bases, and 12 bases separated the two germline ends. CDR1 and CDR2 (germline): SNHLY, FYNNEI. The CDR3 has 13 residues.

The rearrangement joins TRBV4-1 to TRBJ2-1, with a weak D call TRBD1 (5 bases). CDR3 length: 14 amino acids. Germline CDR1 is MGHRA and CDR2 is YSYEKL. Trimming shortened V by 1 base and J by 9 bases, and 13 bases separated the two germline ends. This CDR3 reads CASSQVAGSGEQFF. CDR3 DNA sequence: TGCGCCAGCAGCCAAGTCGCAGGGTCGGGTGAGCAGTTCTTC.

The CDR3 DNA reads as TGCGCCAGCAGCGCACGGGACAGAAGCACAGATACGCAGTATTTT. It specifies CASSARDRSTDTQYF. V and J are TRBV4-3 and TRBJ2-3; 7 bases match TRBD1. The germline V gene encodes CDR1 LGHNA and CDR2 YSLEER. The V and J ends lost 5 bases and 0 bases, in that order; junction bases with no gene match: 5. The CDR3 extends over 15 amino acids.

V and J are TRBV2 and TRBJ1-4; D not resolved. Germline values: CDR1 SNHLY, CDR2 FYNNEI. The V and J ends lost 3 bases and 4 bases respectively, with 9 bases between them. The CDR3 length is 14 residues. CDR3 DNA: TGTGCCAGCAGTGATGGCCCGATTAATGAAAAACTGTTTTTT. Protein: CASSDGPINEKLFF. Full variable domain (outside the CDR3, taken from reference TRBV2 and TRBJ1-4): EPEVTQTPSHQVTQMGQEVILRCVPISNHLYFYWYRQILGQKVEFLVSFYNNEISEKSEIFDDQFSVERPDGSNFTLKIRSTKLEDSAMYFCASSDGPINEKLFFGSGTQLSVL.

This chain links TRBV7-9 with TRBJ2-6, with TRBD1 matching over 9 bases. The CDR3 spans 18 residues. The germline gives CDR1 SEHNR, CDR2 FQNEAQ (reference sequence). V lost 5 bases and J lost 0; bases outside the gene matches: 8. CDR3: CASSPRDRVNSGANVLTF. CDR3 coding DNA: TGTGCCAGCAGCCCCCGGGACAGGGTGAACTCTGGGGCCAACGTCCTGACTTTC. The whole variable domain, remainder taken from reference TRBV7-9 and TRBJ2-6, is DTGVSQNPRHKITKRGQNVTFRCDPISEHNRLYWYRQTLGQGPEFLTYFQNEAQLEKSRLLSDRFSAERPKGSFSTLEIQRTEQGDSAMYLCASSPRDRVNSGANVLTFGAGSRLTVL.

This clone has more than one count but fewer than ten. The chain combines TRBV2 with TRBJ2-7; 7 bases align to TRBD2. CDR1 and CDR2 (germline): SNHLY, FYNNEI. The CDR3 is 14 amino acids. V was clipped by 3 bases and J by 11 bases; unmatched bases: 13. The CDR3, as DNA: TGTGCCAGCAGTGATCCGGGACTACTACGTGGGGAGTACTTC. It specifies CASSDPGLLRGEYF.

The chain recombines TRBV7-8 with TRBJ2-1, with 9 bases identical to TRBD2. CDR1 and CDR2 (germline): SGHVS, FQNEAQ. J was trimmed by 2 bases and V by 1 base; bases with no gene match: 3. The CDR3 has 16 residues. The CDR3 DNA reads as TGTGCCAGCAGCTTAGTCGCGGGGGGGCCCTACAATGAGCAGTTCTTC. Translated, it gives CASSLVAGGPYNEQFF.

The rearrangement joins TRBV5-1 to TRBJ2-7; no reliable D call. Germline CDR1 SGHRS, CDR2 YFSETQ. The CDR3 has 13 amino acids. V was clipped by 0 bases and J by 3 bases, with 7 bases between them. The CDR3 loop reads CASSLDVLYEQYF. The CDR3 coding sequence is TGCGCCAGCAGCTTGGATGTTCTCTACGAGCAGTACTTC.

V and J are TRBV7-9 and TRBJ1-5; 7 bases agree with TRBD1. CDR1 is SEHNR and CDR2 is FQNEAQ in the germline V gene (reference sequence). V shed 6 bases, J shed 4 bases, and the junction held 6 bases outside the gene matches. The CDR3 consists of 14 residues. The CDR3 here is CASSLQGRNQPQHF. CDR3 nucleotides: TGTGCCAGCAGTTTACAGGGGCGAAATCAGCCCCAGCATTTT.

V and J are TRBV5-1 and TRBJ1-1; a weak D match, TRBD1 (6 bases). The germline V gene has CDR1 SGHRS and CDR2 YFSETQ. The CDR3 contains 16 residues. Between the trimmed V and J ends, which lost 0 bases and 0 bases, there was a span of 12 bases. Here the CDR3 reads CASSLEARGLNTEAFF. DNA of the CDR3: TGCGCCAGCAGCTTGGAAGCCAGGGGATTGAACACTGAAGCTTTCTTT.

V is TRBV7-3 and J is TRBJ2-7; 9 bases agree with TRBD1. This CDR3 comprises 19 residues. V shed 6 bases, J shed 0 bases, and the junction held 18 bases outside the gene matches. From germline, CDR1 is SGHTA and CDR2 FQGTGA. In DNA form, the CDR3 reads TGTGCCAGCAGACGACAGGGGGAGGGTATGGTTAGGTCCTCCTACGAGCAGTACTTC. It specifies CASRRQGEGMVRSSYEQYF. Drawing the rest from reference TRBV7-3 and TRBJ2-7, the complete variable domain is GAGVSQTPSNKVTEKGKYVELRCDPISGHTALYWYRQSLGQGPEFLIYFQGTGAADDSGLPNDRFFAVRPEGSVSTLKIQRTERGDSAVYLCASRRQGEGMVRSSYEQYFGPGTRLTVT.

The J gene is TRBJ1-2, the V gene TRBV6-1; D uncertain. This CDR3 is 15 amino acids long. Trimming cost V 2 bases and J 3 bases, with 13 bases left between them. Germline CDR1 MNHNS, CDR2 SASEGT. This CDR3 is CASSELAGFDYGYTF. DNA of the CDR3: TGTGCCAGCAGTGAACTAGCGGGGTTTGACTATGGCTACACCTTC.